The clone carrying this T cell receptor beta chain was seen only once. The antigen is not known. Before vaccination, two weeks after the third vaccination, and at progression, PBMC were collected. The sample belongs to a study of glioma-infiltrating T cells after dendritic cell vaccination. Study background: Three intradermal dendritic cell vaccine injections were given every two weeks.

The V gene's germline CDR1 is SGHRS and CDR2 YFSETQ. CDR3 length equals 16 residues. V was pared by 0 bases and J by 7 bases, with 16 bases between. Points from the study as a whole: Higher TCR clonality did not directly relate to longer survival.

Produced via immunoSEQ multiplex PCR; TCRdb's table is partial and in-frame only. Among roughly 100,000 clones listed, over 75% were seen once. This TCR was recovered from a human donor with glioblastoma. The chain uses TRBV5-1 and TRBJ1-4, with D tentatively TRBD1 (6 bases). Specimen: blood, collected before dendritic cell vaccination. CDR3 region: CASSLAPQGLGEKLFF. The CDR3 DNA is TGCGCCAGCAGCTTGGCCCCCCAGGGGCTGGGTGAAAAACTGTTTTTT.